The present TCR beta chain was sequenced within a study of CD8+CD57+ T cells in acquired aplastic anemia (dated by TCRdb to the late 2010s). About the study as a whole: Extracted DNA from sorted CD4+ and CD8+ cells averaged approximately 3 ug, ranging from roughly 0.19 to 27.4 ug. Mean read counts for healthy donor samples were about 10.8 million for CD4+ cells and roughly 12 million for CD8+ cells. Overall study results and their limits: No significant difference in CD8+ Simpson's diversity was found between patients and healthy controls (P=0.060). About 30 CD8+ CDR3 sequences were found in both patients and controls but appeared to be highly expressed in patients and within the immunodominant clones of the patients.

After removal of 5 bases from V and 4 bases from J, the junction retains 6 bases not matched to a gene. CDR1 is given as DFQATT and CDR2 as SNEGSKA, both from the germline V gene (reference sequence). The CDR3 has 16 amino acids, counting the end cysteine and phenylalanine. The kept DNA is CDR3 alone, 48 bases in frame from the first base. In the study, sorted CD4+ and CD8+ blood T cells from patients with severe aplastic anemia and from healthy subjects underwent deep sequencing of TCR repertoires. Ficoll-Paque density gradient centrifugation was used to isolate peripheral blood mononuclear cells. Before DNA extraction, CD4+ and CD8+ T cells were sorted by FACS or by magnetic beads. This clonotype was detected ten times or more. There is no known antigen for this receptor. The input lacks base qualities; no much larger clone sits a single base away. Profiling of TCR beta VDJ combinations and CDR3 sequences used genomic DNA as the template. An Illumina HiSeq 2000 was used for TCR repertoire sequencing. Processing in the source paper ran as follows. TRBV/TRBJ rearrangement plots, CDR3 size and DJ length profiles, and Simpson's diversity index were used to evaluate the repertoires. The most abundant DNA sequence in the deep sequencing data was taken as the immunodominant clone. CDR3 amino acid sequences were screened for sharing across subjects and were compared with published repertoires and the VDJdb database. TCRdb reanalyzed the raw reads on its own, using fastp at Q25 for trimming and MiXCR for clone calling, and kept in-frame beta chains. Rows are combined by CDR3 protein, so each entry shows the most common genes and DNA. These V and J calls derive from TCRdb rather than the authors' analysis. This sample has more than 150,000 distinct CDR3 sequences in its table, and 46% of those were observed once. Around 2.9% of the sample lies in the top ten.

The V and J segments used are TRBV20-1 and TRBJ2-1; 15 bases in the middle match TRBD2. The specimen was sorted CD4+, CD8+, or CD8+CD57+ T cells (not recorded which) from PBMCs. The source of this sequence is a human donor in good health. The CDR3 here reads CSAPGLAGGQYNEQFF. The base sequence is TGCAGTGCTCCGGGACTAGCGGGAGGCCAATACAATGAGCAGTTCTTC.